This T cell receptor beta chain was sequenced during a study of cytomegalovirus exposure and HLA in healthy donors. Overall study results and limits: Altogether, about 160 TCR beta chains were recorded as cytomegalovirus-associated.

The CDR3 covers 11 residues. Germline V CDR1 and CDR2: ENHRY, SYGVKD. Trimming removed 6 bases at V and 10 bases at J, with 10 bases between. Primers: 60 Vbeta forward and 13 Jbeta reverse. Authors' data handling: In a later analysis, some 80 million unique TCR beta chains included roughly 11 million shared by two or more donors. Assay: immunoSEQ multiplex PCR; the TCRdb copy retains only in-frame clones and omits some. V, J and clone size reflect that table, while D and trimming were determined from the DNA. Counted here are 150,000 or so clones, approximately 73% occurring once; the ten biggest clones make up approximately 1.8%. Comment on this clone: Its antigen is currently unknown.

The chain is built from TRBV10-3 and TRBJ2-1; perhaps TRBD1 as D (5 bases). Input material: PBMCs. The sequence derives from a young woman in good health and CMV-seronegative. CDR3 bases: TGTGCCATCAGAGTAAGGGGAGAGCAGTTCTTC. It yields the protein CAIRVRGEQFF.